The 16 T cell receptor beta chains below were found in one sample sequenced in a study of cytomegalovirus exposure and HLA in healthy donors. Amplification used 60 Vbeta primers and 13 Jbeta primers. TCRdb's table, derived via immunoSEQ multiplex PCR, lists solely in-frame clones and lacks some. The sample comprises roughly 87,000 clones, about 77% of which are singletons, and around 3.9% rests with the top ten. Specimen: PBMCs. The receptors were gathered from a man in his 60s in good health and CMV-seronegative.

CDR3 coding DNA: TGTGCCAGCAGCTCCCCGGGAGGGGCCAAAAACATTCAGTACTTC. This sequence encodes CASSSPGGAKNIQYF. This chain uses TRBV7-9 with TRBJ2-4, with 8 bases aligning to TRBD2. This CDR3 is 15 amino acids long. Trimming at V came to 4 bases and at J to 1 base, leaving 3 bases not matched to a gene. Germline V gene data show CDR1 as SEHNR and CDR2 as FQNEAQ (reference sequence).

The J gene is TRBJ2-7, the V gene TRBV7-9; TRBD1 aligns across 9 bases. CDR1 and CDR2 (germline): SEHNR, FQNEAQ (reference sequence). J was trimmed by 0 bases and V by 3 bases; bases with no gene match: 6. CDR3 size: 16 residues. The CDR3 region is CASSLTGGAYSYEQYF. The CDR3 DNA follows: TGTGCCAGCAGCTTGACAGGGGGGGCATACTCCTACGAGCAGTACTTC.

V is TRBV6-6 and J is TRBJ2-7, with D uncertain. The V end was cut by 2 bases, the J end by 9 bases, with 14 bases between. The CDR3 loop spans 13 amino acids. Looked up from germline, CDR1 is MNHNY and CDR2 is SVGAGI (reference sequence). CDR3 region: CASSYPEQPGQYF. The DNA of the CDR3 is TGTGCCAGCAGTTACCCCGAGCAACCGGGGCAGTACTTC.

The chain is built from TRBV29-1 and TRBJ2-3; 13 bases are shared with TRBD2. V lost 6 bases to trimming and J lost 5 bases; unmatched junction nucleotides: 11. The length of the CDR3 is 16 residues. From germline, CDR1 is SQVTM and CDR2 ANQGSEA. CDR3 amino acids: CSVGQLAGGQVDTQYF. DNA of the CDR3: TGCAGCGTCGGGCAACTAGCGGGGGGGCAGGTAGATACGCAGTATTTT.

CDR3 DNA sequence: TGTGCCAGTATCTCACGGACAGGGGTTTTGAACACTGAAGCTTTCTTT. Amino acids: CASISRTGVLNTEAFF. The V and J genes are TRBV19 and TRBJ1-1; 9 positions match TRBD1. The V gene end was trimmed by 7 bases and the J gene end by 0 bases; junction bases not matched to a gene: 9. This CDR3 has 16 amino acids. Germline CDR1 is LNHDA and CDR2 is SQIVND (reference sequence).

This chain links TRBV4-1 with TRBJ2-3; tentatively, D is TRBD1 (6 bases). Germline V lookup: CDR1 MGHRA, CDR2 YSYEKL. V was shortened by 0 bases and J by 7 bases, with 20 bases between the two germline ends. The CDR3 is 17 amino acids. Here the CDR3 reads CASSQDPTGRGANTQYF. For the CDR3, the DNA is TGCGCCAGCAGCCAAGACCCTACAGGGAGAGGGGCAAATACGCAGTATTTT.

The V and J genes are TRBV7-9 and TRBJ2-1, with 9 bases identical to TRBD2. CDR1 and CDR2 from the germline V gene are SEHNR and FQNEAQ (reference sequence). Germline trimming cut 4 bases from V and 4 bases from J; bases unmatched to any gene: 17. CDR3 size: 19 residues. The DNA of the CDR3 is TGTGCCAGCAGCTCAGACGGCGGTAGTCTAGCGGGGACGTACAATGAGCAGTTCTTC. This codes for CASSSDGGSLAGTYNEQFF.

The chain recombines TRBV27 with TRBJ1-6; no clear D gene. Germline V gene lookup returns CDR1 MNHEY and CDR2 SMNVEV (reference sequence). Trimming cost V 1 base and J 0 bases, with 13 bases left between them. The CDR3 runs 18 residues. CDR3 region: CASSLFWTPSSYNSPLHF. CDR3 coding DNA: TGTGCCAGCAGTTTATTTTGGACTCCTAGCTCCTATAATTCACCCCTCCACTTT.

The CDR3 sequence: CASSVFRGRGPQHF. In nucleotides, the CDR3 is TGTGCCAGCAGCGTATTCAGGGGGCGAGGTCCCCAGCATTTT. The chain employs TRBV9 and TRBJ1-5; 8 nucleotides align to TRBD1. This CDR3 comprises 14 residues. Germline lookup yields CDR1 SGDLS and CDR2 YYNGEE. V dropped 1 base and J dropped 10; count of bases not matched to a gene: 7.

The chain carries TRBV30 and TRBJ1-6; 7 nucleotides agree with TRBD1. The V segment lost 2 bases and the J segment 9 bases; nucleotides outside the gene matches: 4. Germline loops: CDR1 GTSNPN, CDR2 SVGIG (reference sequence). CDR3 length: 13 residues. CDR3 sequence: CAWSNQGVSPLHF. DNA for the CDR3: TGTGCCTGGAGTAATCAGGGGGTTTCACCCCTCCACTTT.

The chain combines TRBV18 with TRBJ1-6, with D perhaps TRBD1 (5 bases). There are 16 residues in the CDR3. Deletions cut 2 bases from V and 10 bases from J, with 18 bases between. Germline CDR1 reads KGHSH; CDR2 reads LQKENI. CDR3 coding DNA: TGTGCCAGCTCACCAGAGATGGGGCGTATCGAATCACCCCTCCACTTT. Translated: CASSPEMGRIESPLHF. The variable domain in full, with the rest retrieved from reference TRBV18 and TRBJ1-6, is NAGVMQNPRHLVRRRGQEARLRCSPMKGHSHVYWYRQLPEEGLKFMVYLQKENIIDESGMPKERFSAEFPKEGPSILRIQQVVRGDSAAYFCASSPEMGRIESPLHFGNGTRLTVT.

The V gene is TRBV6-1, the J gene TRBJ1-2, with D maybe TRBD1 (6 bases). Trimming took off 8 bases at V and 4 bases at J, with 11 bases between the two ends. The germline CDR1 and CDR2 sequences are MNHNS and SASEGT. This CDR3 comprises 12 residues. The CDR3 loop reads CASPGTSYGYTF. In DNA form, the CDR3 reads TGTGCCAGCCCCGGGACAAGCTATGGCTACACCTTC.

J is TRBJ2-2 and V is TRBV4-1; TRBD2 matches 7 bases. This CDR3 spans 17 amino acids. Trimming at V came to 4 bases and at J to 7 bases, leaving 15 bases not matched to a gene. CDR1 is MGHRA, CDR2 YSYEKL, per germline. CDR3 bases: TGCGCCAGCAGCCTAAGACCCGGACTAGTGGTAGGCGGGGAGCTGTTTTTT. It yields the protein CASSLRPGLVVGGELFF.

The J gene is TRBJ1-1, the V gene TRBV6-1; 8 positions agree with TRBD1. In germline, CDR1 is MNHNS, CDR2 SASEGT. The CDR3 has 18 amino acids. V lost 2 bases, J lost 8 bases, and 19 bases stayed unmatched. CDR3 nucleotides: TGTGCCAGCAGTGAATATATGGGTAACCAGGGGGCGAAAGGAGAAGCTTTCTTT. It encodes CASSEYMGNQGAKGEAFF.

V is TRBV6-1 and J is TRBJ2-7; possibly TRBD1 for D (6 bases). The germline gives CDR1 MNHNS, CDR2 SASEGT. The CDR3 sequence is 13 residues long. Trimming shortened V by 5 bases and J by 5 bases, and 13 bases separated the two germline ends. CDR3 DNA: TGTGCCAGCAGTAGCAGGGGCAGGGACGAGCAGTACTTC. Residues: CASSSRGRDEQYF.

The J gene is TRBJ1-3, the V gene TRBV9, with no clear D. V lost 5 bases and J 0 bases, leaving 15 bases between the germline ends. The CDR3 extends over 16 amino acids. The germline CDR1 and CDR2 sequences are SGDLS and YYNGEE. CDR3 residues: CASRIPRRDSGNTIYF. The CDR3 DNA is TGTGCCAGCAGAATCCCCCGGCGGGACTCTGGAAACACCATATATTTT.